Shown below are 18 T cell receptor beta chains from a single sample sequenced in a study of neurological immune-mediated disorders. MiXCR was run by TCRdb on the 5' RACE reads, yielding one entry per CDR3 protein. Seen here are just over 95,000 distinct CDR3 sequences, 3.5% to 4% observed once, and the top ten hold around 6%. Sequenced material: PBMCs. The receptors originated from a woman aged 18-30 years with multiple sclerosis.

There are many counts of this clonotype. Here the CDR3 reads CASSPRDRPYGYTF. The CDR3 nucleotides read TGTGCCAGCAGTCCCCGGGACAGGCCCTATGGCTACACCTTC. The J gene is TRBJ1-2, the V gene TRBV27, with 8 positions matching TRBD1. Germline lookup yields CDR1 MNHEY and CDR2 SMNVEV (reference sequence). Trimming removed 5 bases from V and 4 bases from J; junction bases left unmatched: 6. This CDR3 spans 14 amino acids.

This clonotype appeared many times. The junction departs from germline at one end; a sequencing error may be responsible. The chain recombines TRBV11-2 with TRBJ2-1; TRBD2 agrees at 9 bases. Germline V CDR1 and CDR2: SGHAT, FQNNGV. There are 15 residues in the CDR3. CDR3: CASSASRSGTSLRVF. In DNA form, the CDR3 reads TGTGCCAGCAGCGCGTCCCGCTCCGGGACTAGCTTACGCGTCTTC.

At least ten counts were recorded for this clonotype. CDR3 DNA: TGTGCCAGCAGCTTGTACGGCGGGGAAGAGACCCAGTACTTC. The encoded protein is CASSLYGGEETQYF. The rearrangement uses TRBV5-6 and TRBJ2-5; a possible D gene is TRBD2 (6 bases). The CDR3 spans 14 residues. Trimming shortened V by 1 base and J by 3 bases, and 10 bases separated the two germline ends. CDR1 is SGHDT, CDR2 YYEEEE, per germline.

This clonotype was detected ten times or more. The chain uses TRBV20-1 and TRBJ2-3; D is undetermined. CDR1 and CDR2 (germline): DFQATT, SNEGSKA (reference sequence). Deletions cut 3 bases from V and 1 base from J, with 8 bases between. This CDR3 contains 13 residues. The chain's CDR3 is CSARLWGTDTQYF. For the CDR3, the DNA is TGCAGTGCTAGGTTATGGGGCACAGATACGCAGTATTTT.

This clonotype was counted many times. V gene TRBV6-1 combines with J gene TRBJ2-5, with TRBD1 matching 7 bases. J was trimmed by 5 bases and V by 2 bases; bases with no gene match: 8. The CDR3 sequence is 15 residues long. CDR1 is MNHNS and CDR2 is SASEGT in the germline V gene. CDR3 sequence: CASSELEGAGETQYF. CDR3 sequence (DNA): TGTGCCAGCAGTGAATTAGAGGGGGCAGGGGAGACCCAGTACTTC.

This clonotype has at least ten counts. The chain joins TRBV20-1 to TRBJ2-7; TRBD2 agrees at 7 bases. This CDR3 is 12 amino acids long. CDR1 and CDR2 (germline): DFQATT, SNEGSKA (reference sequence). V gave up 6 bases and J gave up 5 bases; unmatched junction bases: 7. Here the CDR3 reads CSAGEGWDEQYF. The CDR3 DNA is TGCAGTGCCGGGGAGGGGTGGGACGAGCAGTACTTC.

In its sample, this clonotype was seen many times. The rearrangement uses TRBV7-2 and TRBJ2-7; D is perhaps TRBD1 or TRBD2 (5 bases each). Per germline, CDR1 SGHTA and CDR2 FQGNSA. V gave up 3 bases and J gave up 6 bases, with 12 bases separating them. CDR3 length: 13 residues. The CDR3 DNA sequence: TGTGCCAGCAGCTTGTGGGGGTCTCTCGAGCAGTACTTC. Encoded protein: CASSLWGSLEQYF.

DNA of the CDR3: TGTGCCAGCAGCCCCTCGGTAGGATGGGAGAATGAGCAGTTCTTC. It encodes CASSPSVGWENEQFF. V is TRBV11-3 and J is TRBJ2-1; perhaps TRBD2 as D (5 bases). The CDR3 is 15 residues long. The V gene lost 5 bases and the J gene lost 7 bases, with 18 bases spanning the gap. Germline CDR1 reads SGHNT; CDR2 reads YENEEA.

This clonotype was seen ten or more times. The chain recombines TRBV20-1 with TRBJ1-2; D remains ambiguous. Trimming removed 0 bases at V and 3 bases at J, with 11 bases between. This CDR3 is 14 amino acids long. Germline-derived CDR1 and CDR2 are DFQATT and SNEGSKA (reference sequence). The CDR3 loop reads CSARDLSSYYGYTF. In DNA form, the CDR3 reads TGCAGTGCTAGAGATCTCTCTAGCTACTATGGCTACACCTTC.

This clonotype was observed many times. The germline gene is not matched at one end of the junction; a read error may be the cause. This chain connects TRBV29-1 to TRBJ1-4; D not certain. This CDR3 is 10 amino acids long. The germline gives CDR1 SQVTM, CDR2 ANQGSEA. The CDR3 nucleotides are TGCAGCGTTGAAGATGAGAAACTGTTTTTT. Encoded protein: CSVEDEKLFF. Drawing the rest from reference TRBV29-1 and TRBJ1-4, the complete variable domain is SAVISQKPSRDICQRGTSLTIQCQVDSQVTMMFWYRQQPGQSLTLIATANQGSEATYESGFVIDKFPISRPNLTFSTLTVSNMSPEDSSIYLCSVEDEKLFFGSGTQLSVL.

This clonotype was picked up many times. The CDR3 region is CASSSGEAGGYEQYF. CDR3 DNA sequence: TGTGCCAGCAGCAGCGGGGAGGCAGGGGGCTACGAGCAGTACTTC. V usage is TRBV5-5 and J usage is TRBJ2-7, with D tentatively TRBD1 or TRBD2 (7 bases each). The CDR3 spans 15 residues. Per germline, CDR1 SGHKS and CDR2 YYEKEE (reference sequence). Trimming stripped 4 bases from V and 3 bases from J, with 17 bases between.

Ten or more counts support this clonotype. The V and J genes are TRBV20-1 and TRBJ2-3, with 13 bases fitting TRBD2. This CDR3 region has 15 residues. J was trimmed by 6 bases and V by 4 bases; bases with no gene match: 7. Per the germline V gene, CDR1 is DFQATT and CDR2 is SNEGSKA (reference sequence). DNA of the CDR3: TGCAGTGCTACCTGGACTAGCGGGAGTTCCGATACGCAGTATTTT. Translated, it gives CSATWTSGSSDTQYF.

This clonotype was found many times. The gene calls are TRBV10-3 and TRBJ1-1, with D possibly TRBD1 on 6 matching bases. The CDR3 runs to 13 residues. Trimming left V 4 bases short and J 6 bases short, with 12 bases between. The germline V gene has CDR1 ENHRY and CDR2 SYGVKD. CDR3 nucleotides: TGTGCCATCAGTGCCAGGCCAGGGGCTGAAGCTTTCTTT. Its translation is CAISARPGAEAFF.

This clonotype was seen at least ten times. CDR3 sequence (DNA): TGTGCCAGCAGCTTAGTATCTTACTGGTCAGTGGACAGGTGGGGGATGAAGACCCAGTACTTC. It encodes CASSLVSYWSVDRWGMKTQYF. The chain recombines TRBV7-2 with TRBJ2-5; 7 bases agree with TRBD1. V trimming: 1 base; J trimming: 6 bases; junction bases outside the gene matches: 26. Looked up from germline, CDR1 is SGHTA and CDR2 is FQGNSA. The CDR3 totals 21 residues.

At least ten counts were recorded for this clonotype. V and J are TRBV28 and TRBJ2-1; D is undetermined. The CDR3 sequence is 13 residues long. Trimming stripped 2 bases from V and 4 bases from J, with 6 bases between. Looked up from germline, CDR1 is MDHEN and CDR2 is SYDVKM. The CDR3 bases are TGTGCCAGCAGTTTACGTCTTTACAATGAGCAGTTCTTC. This encodes CASSLRLYNEQFF.

This clonotype showed up many times. The chain combines TRBV5-1 with TRBJ2-2; 8 positions match TRBD2. Per germline, CDR1 SGHRS and CDR2 YFSETQ. The CDR3 totals 15 residues. Trimming removed 0 bases from V and 4 bases from J; junction bases left unmatched: 2. CDR3 DNA: TGCGCCAGCAGCTTGGTAGCGGGGATCACCGGGGAGCTGTTTTTT. This sequence encodes CASSLVAGITGELFF. The variable domain in full, completed from reference TRBV5-1 and TRBJ2-2, reads KAGVTQTPRYLIKTRGQQVTLSCSPISGHRSVSWYQQTPGQGLQFLFEYFSETQRNKGNFPGRFSGRQFSNSRSEMNVSTLELGDSALYLCASSLVAGITGELFFGEGSRLTVL.

This clonotype was recorded many times. This chain links TRBV7-2 with TRBJ1-1; D might be TRBD1 (6 bases). Germline CDR1 and CDR2: SGHTA and FQGNSA. There are 15 residues in the CDR3. V lost 5 bases, J lost 2 bases, and 15 bases lay in between. The CDR3 is CASSARGGSNTEAFF. The CDR3 DNA is TGTGCCAGCAGCGCGCGCGGGGGCTCTAACACTGAAGCTTTCTTT.

This clonotype came up many times. This chain connects TRBV5-1 to TRBJ2-1; D is uncertain. The V end lost 2 bases, the J end lost 4 bases, and 7 bases lay between the germline ends. The germline gives CDR1 SGHRS, CDR2 YFSETQ. This CDR3 region has 13 residues. The DNA of the CDR3 is TGCGCCAGCAGCTTCGACGGATACAATGAGCAGTTCTTC. As protein: CASSFDGYNEQFF.